One T cell receptor (beta chain) is described in this entry. This sample stems from a study of glioma-infiltrating T cells after dendritic cell vaccination. Isocitrate dehydrogenase mutation was absent in all glioblastoma patients. The CDR3 spans 14 residues. Trimming stripped 7 bases from V and 3 bases from J, with 15 bases between. Germline-derived CDR1 and CDR2 are SNHLY and FYNNEI. Input was approximately 2 ug genomic DNA, or all available if less. Clones were sequenced by immunoSEQ multiplex PCR, and TCRdb holds only the in-frame ones, with some missing. The sample yields about 92,000 clones, around 86% seen once.

This sample comprised blood, obtained before dendritic cell vaccination. The chain carries TRBV2 and TRBJ1-2; D unresolved. This clonotype was sampled from a human donor with glioblastoma. CDR3 region: CASMQSTKDYGYTF. CDR3 in DNA: TGTGCCAGCATGCAGTCAACTAAAGACTATGGCTACACCTTC.